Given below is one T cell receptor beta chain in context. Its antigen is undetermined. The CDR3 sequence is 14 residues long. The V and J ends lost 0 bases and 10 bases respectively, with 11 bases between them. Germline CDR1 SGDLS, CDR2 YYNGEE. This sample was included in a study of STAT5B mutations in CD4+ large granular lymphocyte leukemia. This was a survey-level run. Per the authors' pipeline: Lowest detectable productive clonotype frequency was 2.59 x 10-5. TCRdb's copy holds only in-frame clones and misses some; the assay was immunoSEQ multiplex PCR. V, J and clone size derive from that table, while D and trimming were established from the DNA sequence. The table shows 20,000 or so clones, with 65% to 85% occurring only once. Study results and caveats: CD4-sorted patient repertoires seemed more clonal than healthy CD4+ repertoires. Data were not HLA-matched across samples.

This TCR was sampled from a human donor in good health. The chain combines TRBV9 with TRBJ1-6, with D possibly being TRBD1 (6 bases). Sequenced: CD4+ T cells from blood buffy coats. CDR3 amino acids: CASSVEPGDSPLHF. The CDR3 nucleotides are TGTGCCAGCAGCGTAGAGCCAGGGGACTCACCCCTCCACTTT.